The 14 T cell receptor beta chains below come from one sample, sequenced in a study of OX40 agonist ivuxolimab in advanced cancers. Preparation of the library involved the immunoSEQ multiplex PCR assay. The table comes from immuneACCESS by way of TCRdb, which keeps in-frame sequences with V and J called. Part of the clones is missing from these tables; in studies checked, under half for an unresolved V gene and the rest for unknown reasons. In all, the sample holds roughly 86,000 clones, and 92% of those were seen once. The ten largest clones represent roughly 1.1% of the sample. The sample in question was CD4+ or CD8+ T cells sorted from blood, obtained in a trial of the OX40 agonist ivuxolimab. Receptor source: an adult with an advanced solid tumor such as melanoma, head and neck, liver or kidney cancer.

The chain couples TRBV28 to TRBJ1-2; D is uncertain. This CDR3 spans 15 amino acids. CDR1 is MDHEN, CDR2 SYDVKM, per germline. V shed 6 bases and J shed 4 bases, with 18 bases lying between them. The CDR3 region is CASSARLRLSYGYTF. In DNA, the CDR3 is TGTGCCAGCAGCGCCCGGTTGCGCTTGAGCTATGGCTACACCTTC.

This clone was counted once. The J gene is TRBJ2-1, the V gene TRBV25-1; the match to TRBD1 covers 10 bases. The V gene's germline CDR1 is MGHDK and CDR2 SYGVNS. This CDR3 is built from 12 residues. J lost 14 bases, V lost 4 bases, and 5 bases had no gene match. Written as DNA, the CDR3 is TGTGCCAGCAGTGTGGCCGGGACAGGGGAGTTCTTC. This sequence encodes CASSVAGTGEFF. The variable domain in full, with the rest retrieved from reference TRBV25-1 and TRBJ2-1, is EADIYQTPRYLVIGTGKKITLECSQTMGHDKMYWYQQDPGMELHLIHYSYGVNSTEKGDLSSESTVSRIRTEHFPLTLESARPSHTSQYLCASSVAGTGEFFGPGTRLTVL.

V usage is TRBV10-2 and J usage is TRBJ2-7; the D gene is possibly TRBD2 (6 bases). The CDR3 runs 14 residues. The V end was cut by 5 bases, the J end by 1 base, with 12 bases between. Germline V gives CDR1 WSHSY, CDR2 SAAADI. CDR3 protein: CASSHEGGSYEQYF. The CDR3 nucleotides are TGCGCCAGCAGTCATGAGGGAGGTTCCTACGAGCAGTACTTC.

This clone was detected only once. V gene TRBV20-1 combines with J gene TRBJ2-7; D might be TRBD1 or TRBD2, each matching 5 bases. This CDR3 is built from 11 residues. Germline values: CDR1 DFQATT, CDR2 SNEGSKA (reference sequence). V lost 5 bases to trimming and J lost 7 bases, with 12 bases between them. CDR3 nucleotide sequence: TGCAGTGCTGGGGGACCAAGGGAGCAGTACTTC. This gives the protein CSAGGPREQYF.

The chain carries TRBV18 and TRBJ2-7; 10 bases fit TRBD1. This CDR3 is built from 14 residues. Germline V gives CDR1 KGHSH, CDR2 LQKENI. V lost 6 bases, J lost 7 bases, and 9 bases stayed unmatched. The chain's CDR3 is CASSPRQGAQEQYF. DNA for the CDR3: TGTGCCAGCTCGCCGAGACAGGGGGCGCAAGAGCAGTACTTC.

The chain carries TRBV9 and TRBJ2-3; TRBD2 matches 8 bases. The trim removed 0 bases at V and 6 bases at J, leaving 15 bases unmatched. Germline-derived CDR1 and CDR2 are SGDLS and YYNGEE. This CDR3 is built from 18 residues. CDR3 coding DNA: TGTGCCAGCAGCGTAGGTCCCTCCAGCGGGAGACCGCAGGATACGCAGTATTTT. Amino acid sequence: CASSVGPSSGRPQDTQYF.

This chain links TRBV19 with TRBJ1-5, with no clear D. V was cut by 3 bases and J by 4 bases, with 4 bases left in between. CDR1 LNHDA and CDR2 SQIVND come from the germline V gene (reference sequence). This CDR3 is 12 amino acids long. The DNA of the CDR3 is TGTGCCAGTAGTATGGGTAATCAGCCCCAGCATTTT. Translated, it gives CASSMGNQPQHF.

This chain links TRBV7-2 with TRBJ2-7; possible D gene TRBD2, 7 bases. Trimming took off 4 bases at V and 0 bases at J, with 13 bases between the two ends. The CDR3 spans 15 residues. The germline V gene encodes CDR1 SGHTA and CDR2 FQGNSA. DNA of the CDR3: TGTGCCAGCAGCTCGGGGAGGGACATCTCCTACGAGCAGTACTTC. Protein product: CASSSGRDISYEQYF.

The chain employs TRBV7-3 and TRBJ2-1; the match to TRBD2 covers 13 bases. V dropped 5 bases and J dropped 4; count of bases not matched to a gene: 23. This CDR3 has 22 residues. Germline V lookup: CDR1 SGHTA, CDR2 FQGTGA. CDR3 in DNA: TGTGCCAGCAGCCCTGGACTAGCGGGAGTGGGGGTTCTTCTTTGGGGTTACAATGAGCAGTTCTTC. Translation gives CASSPGLAGVGVLLWGYNEQFF.

In this sample, this clone turned up once. This chain links TRBV28 with TRBJ1-2; the D is unclear. The V end was cut by 2 bases, the J end by 1 base, with 5 bases between. CDR1 and CDR2 (germline): MDHEN, SYDVKM. This CDR3 region has 13 residues. CDR3 in DNA: TGTGCCAGCAGTTTAAGGAATAACTATGGCTACACCTTC. Protein: CASSLRNNYGYTF.

This sequence joins TRBV19 and TRBJ2-7; TRBD1 matches at 11 bases. J was trimmed by 4 bases and V by 4 bases; bases with no gene match: 3. Germline CDR1 and CDR2: LNHDA and SQIVND (reference sequence). CDR3 size: 14 residues. The CDR3 reads CASSRTGGVYEQYF. Here the CDR3 DNA reads TGTGCCAGTAGTAGGACAGGGGGCGTTTACGAGCAGTACTTC. Looking up the rest from reference TRBV19 and TRBJ2-7 gives the full variable domain: DGGITQSPKYLFRKEGQNVTLSCEQNLNHDAMYWYRQDPGQGLRLIYYSQIVNDFQKGDIAEGYSVSREKKESFPLTVTSAQKNPTAFYLCASSRTGGVYEQYFGPGTRLTVT.

This sequence joins TRBV30 and TRBJ2-7; 7 bases line up with TRBD2. The CDR3 extends over 14 amino acids. From germline, CDR1 is GTSNPN and CDR2 SVGIG (reference sequence). With 0 bases clipped from V and 5 bases from J, the junction kept 7 bases outside the gene matches. CDR3 sequence: CAWSVGGSRDEQYF. The CDR3 coding sequence is TGTGCCTGGAGTGTAGGCGGGAGTCGCGACGAGCAGTACTTC.

This clone was observed a handful of times. The rearrangement links TRBV6-4 to TRBJ2-3, with D perhaps being TRBD1 or TRBD2 (5 bases each). Germline CDR1 and CDR2: MRHNA and SNTAGT. Between the trimmed V and J ends, which lost 2 bases and 2 bases, there was a span of 14 bases. The length of the CDR3 is 16 residues. The CDR3 nucleotides are TGTGCCAGCAGTGACCGGCCGGGACGGGACACAGATACGCAGTATTTT. It is translated as CASSDRPGRDTDTQYF.

This clone was seen only once. This chain connects TRBV19 to TRBJ2-2; TRBD1 or TRBD2 may be the D gene (5 bases each). Per the germline V gene, CDR1 is LNHDA and CDR2 is SQIVND (reference sequence). The V and J ends lost 10 bases and 0 bases respectively, with 18 bases between them. The CDR3 sequence is 16 residues long. The DNA of the CDR3 is TGTGCCACCGAACCATGGGACGGAACGAACACCGGGGAGCTGTTTTTT. Protein sequence: CATEPWDGTNTGELFF.